This T cell receptor beta chain was captured in a study of blood T cell repertoires in COVID-19. About the study: Acute-phase and convalescent COVID-19 samples originated in the United States, Italy and Spain. The cDNA or gDNA used as material had been derived from T cells, B-cell-depleted T cells, or PBMCs.

Original methodology: Amplification from reference gene primers served as the basis for estimated nucleated cell counts. Method: immunoSEQ multiplex PCR; TCRdb's copy keeps in-frame clones and lacks some. D and trimming come from the DNA, and the V and J calls and clone size come from that table. The sample has over 300,000 clones; around 89% are singletons. This clone was detected only once. CDR1 and CDR2 (germline): LNHDA, SQIVND (reference sequence). The germline V and J ends were trimmed by 1 base and 4 bases, with 13 bases remaining between them. This CDR3 region has 15 residues. Sequencing was done on a sample of peripheral blood. The sequence derives from a man between 18 and 35 years old who had recovered from COVID-19. This chain connects TRBV19 to TRBJ1-1; D gene ambiguous. DNA for the CDR3: TGTGCCAGTAGTATAGGTAGCGCCCGAGGCACTGAAGCTTTCTTT. Its protein product is CASSIGSARGTEAFF.